Below are 29 T cell receptor beta chains sequenced from a single sample in a study of blood T cells in healthy people across ages. PCR was performed a second time for about 6 to 12 cycles using a sample-barcoded 5' primer and a J-beta primer mix. A single record per CDR3 protein comes from TCRdb applying MiXCR to the 5' RACE reads. The repertoire holds roughly 2 million distinct CDR3 sequences, around half seen once, with roughly 2% in the top ten. The sequencing input was blood. The receptor source for this set is a woman between 40 and 50 years old in good health.

V and J are TRBV6-5 and TRBJ2-7, with TRBD1 matching 8 bases. This CDR3 spans 15 amino acids. With V trimmed by 6 bases and J by 2 bases, 9 bases remained unmatched. Germline assignment: CDR1 MNHEY and CDR2 SVGAGI. In DNA form, the CDR3 reads TGTGCCAGCAGAGGACAGGGCCGGTCGGCCTACGAGCAGTACTTC. It yields the protein CASRGQGRSAYEQYF.

This clonotype was detected only a few times. The genes are TRBV10-3 and TRBJ1-5; D gene ambiguous. CDR1 is ENHRY, CDR2 SYGVKD, per germline. V was shortened by 3 bases and J by 0 bases, with 6 bases between the two germline ends. The CDR3 runs to 14 residues. The CDR3, as DNA: TGTGCCATCAGTGACTCGGATAGCAATCAGCCCCAGCATTTT. Protein sequence: CAISDSDSNQPQHF.

This clonotype was counted between two and nine times. V gene TRBV3-1 combines with J gene TRBJ1-5, with 9 bases matching TRBD1. V shed 4 bases, J shed 5 bases, and the junction held 9 bases outside the gene matches. CDR1 is LGHDT, CDR2 YNNKEL, per germline (reference sequence). The CDR3 totals 16 residues. CDR3 DNA: TGTGCCAGCAGCCCGGGGGGTACAGGGGGCCATCAGCCCCAGCATTTT. It is translated as CASSPGGTGGHQPQHF.

The chain recombines TRBV7-9 with TRBJ1-6; a possible D gene is TRBD1 (5 bases). Germline assignment: CDR1 SEHNR and CDR2 FQNEAQ (reference sequence). This CDR3 contains 15 residues. The germline V and J ends were trimmed by 0 bases and 7 bases, with 10 bases remaining between them. The CDR3 DNA reads TGTGCCAGCAGCTTAGCCGGGACGCGGAATTCACCCCTCCACTTT. Translated: CASSLAGTRNSPLHF.

This clonotype was seen a few times. The gene calls are TRBV10-1 and TRBJ2-3, with 8 bases identical to TRBD2. This CDR3 has 17 amino acids. V was clipped by 4 bases and J by 5 bases; unmatched bases: 14. Germline loops: CDR1 WNHNN, CDR2 SYGVQD (reference sequence). The CDR3 nucleotides read TGCGCCAGCAGTGGAAAAATAGCGGGGTCTCGGGGAGATACGCAGTATTTT. It codes for CASSGKIAGSRGDTQYF.

The chain joins TRBV7-2 to TRBJ2-7; 10 nucleotides agree with TRBD1. This CDR3 has 16 residues. Germline V gives CDR1 SGHTA, CDR2 FQGNSA. The ends lost 5 bases at V and 2 bases at J; junction bases unmatched: 9. This CDR3 reads CASSTPEGTGAYEQYF. Written as DNA, the CDR3 is TGTGCCAGCAGCACCCCGGAGGGGACAGGGGCCTACGAGCAGTACTTC.

This clonotype was observed a handful of times. This chain links TRBV6-6 with TRBJ2-1, with 10 bases identical to TRBD2. V lost 11 bases to trimming and J lost 3 bases; unmatched junction nucleotides: 10. Germline-derived CDR1 and CDR2 are MNHNY and SVGAGI (reference sequence). The CDR3 is made up of 15 amino acids. CDR3 coding DNA: TGTGCCTCCAAAGATAGCGGGGGGATCTACAATGAGCAGTTCTTC. Translating it yields CASKDSGGIYNEQFF.

The chain joins TRBV28 to TRBJ2-1; TRBD1 agrees at 7 bases. The J segment lost 6 bases and the V segment lost 7 bases, leaving 9 bases of the junction unmatched. Looked up from germline, CDR1 is MDHEN and CDR2 is SYDVKM. The CDR3 runs to 14 residues. CDR3 nucleotides: TGTGCCAGCATGTACAGGGGATTATTCAATGAGCAGTTCTTC. Protein sequence: CASMYRGLFNEQFF.

The sample holds a few counts of this clonotype. The chain uses TRBV11-2 and TRBJ1-2, with D perhaps matching TRBD1 (6 bases). Germline V gene sequence: CDR1 SGHAT, CDR2 FQNNGV. V was trimmed by 0 bases and J by 2 bases, leaving 10 bases between them. This CDR3 contains 15 residues. The CDR3 DNA is TGTGCCAGCAGCTTAGATCTTCAGGGGAACTATGGCTACACCTTC. As protein: CASSLDLQGNYGYTF.

This clonotype has just a few counts. The chain links TRBV7-9 to TRBJ2-7; maybe TRBD1 (6 bases). Germline V gene sequence: CDR1 SEHNR, CDR2 FQNEAQ (reference sequence). This CDR3 has 14 amino acids. The V end was cut by 5 bases, the J end by 5 bases, with 16 bases between. CDR3 nucleotide sequence: TGTGCCAGCAGCCCGCCAGGGGTTCCCCACGAGCAGTACTTC. It yields the protein CASSPPGVPHEQYF. Full variable domain (missing parts from reference TRBV7-9 and TRBJ2-7): DTGVSQNPRHKITKRGQNVTFRCDPISEHNRLYWYRQTLGQGPEFLTYFQNEAQLEKSRLLSDRFSAERPKGSFSTLEIQRTEQGDSAMYLCASSPPGVPHEQYFGPGTRLTVT.

The rearrangement joins TRBV4-3 to TRBJ1-6; maybe TRBD1 (5 bases). CDR1 and CDR2 (germline): LGHNA, YSLEER. The CDR3 is 16 residues long. Trimming took 0 bases from V and 9 from J, leaving 15 bases between them. CDR3 coding DNA: TGCGCCAGCAGCCAAGAGCCCCCCGGGACTACTTCACCCCTCCACTTT. It encodes CASSQEPPGTTSPLHF.

The count of this clonotype is one. At one boundary the junction diverges from the germline segment, which might be a read error. This chain links TRBV20-1 with TRBJ2-7; a possible D gene is TRBD2 (6 bases). CDR1 and CDR2 from the germline V gene are DFQATT and SNEGSKA (reference sequence). The CDR3 is 12 residues long. The CDR3 protein is CGAGLRLGEQYF. The CDR3 bases are TGCGGTGCGGGGTTAAGGCTAGGCGAGCAGTACTTC.

The chain has TRBV6-2 or TRBV6-3 and TRBJ1-5; no clear D gene. The CDR3 contains 17 residues. Germline V lookup: CDR1 MNHEY, CDR2 SVGEGT. Between the trimmed V and J ends, which lost 0 bases and 0 bases, there was a span of 12 bases. The CDR3 sequence: CASSYSHRNYSNQPQHF. The CDR3 coding sequence is TGTGCCAGCAGTTACTCGCACAGAAATTATAGCAATCAGCCCCAGCATTTT.

The sample holds a few counts of this clonotype. This chain joins TRBV9 and TRBJ2-6; D not certain. The germline gives CDR1 SGDLS, CDR2 YYNGEE. The CDR3 runs 16 residues. With 0 bases removed from V and 4 bases from J, the gap between germline ends came to 11 bases. The CDR3 loop reads CASSVEIGLGANVLTF. The DNA of the CDR3 is TGTGCCAGCAGCGTAGAGATTGGCCTCGGGGCCAACGTCCTGACTTTC.

The gene calls are TRBV28 and TRBJ1-2, with 9 bases identical to TRBD1. Germline CDR1 is MDHEN and CDR2 is SYDVKM. The ends lost 3 bases at V and 4 bases at J; junction bases unmatched: 9. The CDR3 is 16 amino acids. CDR3 DNA: TGTGCCAGCAGTTTGTATGGGGACAGGGCGAGCTATGGCTACACCTTC. This codes for CASSLYGDRASYGYTF.

The genes are TRBV4-2 and TRBJ2-3; 10 positions match TRBD2. This CDR3 spans 17 amino acids. The germline V gene has CDR1 LGHNA and CDR2 YNFKEQ. V lost 3 bases and J lost 2; bases outside the gene matches: 8. The CDR3 nucleotides read TGTGCCAGCAGCCAGCCTTCTAGCGGGGGCACCACAGATACGCAGTATTTT. It encodes CASSQPSSGGTTDTQYF.

The chain joins TRBV4-3 to TRBJ1-6, with D unresolved. The V and J ends lost 1 base and 8 bases respectively, with 9 bases between them. Looked up from germline, CDR1 is LGHNA and CDR2 is YSLEER. The CDR3 spans 14 residues. In nucleotides, the CDR3 is TGCGCCAGCAGCCAAGTATCGTCGTATTCACCCCTCCACTTT. Protein product: CASSQVSSYSPLHF.

The rearrangement joins TRBV5-1 to TRBJ2-3; D is unresolved. Looked up from germline, CDR1 is SGHRS and CDR2 is YFSETQ. V was clipped by 0 bases and J by 5 bases, with 10 bases between them. This CDR3 is built from 14 residues. This chain's CDR3 is CASSLGFLGDTQYF. The DNA for the CDR3 is TGCGCCAGCAGCTTGGGGTTTCTGGGAGATACGCAGTATTTT.

This clonotype was detected a few times. The V call is TRBV10-2, the J call TRBJ2-4; the match to TRBD1 covers 9 bases. The J call may not be correct, given that the DNA end is closer to TRBJ2-5. Germline values: CDR1 WSHSY, CDR2 SAAADI. The CDR3 loop spans 15 amino acids. The CDR3 bases are TGCGCCAGCAGTGAGTTGGACAGGGGTCCGGGGACCCAGTACTTC. Translation: CASSELDRGPGTQYF.

This chain joins TRBV7-2 and TRBJ2-4; 11 bases are shared with TRBD1. This CDR3 has 15 residues. Looked up from germline, CDR1 is SGHTA and CDR2 is FQGNSA. Unmatched junction bases numbered 9, after V lost 1 base and J lost 13 bases. CDR3 nucleotides: TGTGCCAGCAGCTTAGTTGCCGGGACAGGGGGAGAGCAGTACTTC. It yields the protein CASSLVAGTGGEQYF.

This clonotype was observed a few times. This chain joins TRBV5-1 and TRBJ2-3; D is unresolved. Germline CDR1 is SGHRS and CDR2 is YFSETQ. The CDR3 totals 15 residues. Trimming pared 3 bases from V and 0 bases from J, leaving 11 bases between. The CDR3 nucleotides are TGCGCCAGCAGCTCCAAATCAACTAGCACAGATACGCAGTATTTT. Amino acids: CASSSKSTSTDTQYF. The full variable domain, with the rest looked up from reference TRBV5-1 and TRBJ2-3, is KAGVTQTPRYLIKTRGQQVTLSCSPISGHRSVSWYQQTPGQGLQFLFEYFSETQRNKGNFPGRFSGRQFSNSRSEMNVSTLELGDSALYLCASSSKSTSTDTQYFGPGTRLTVL.

The rearrangement joins TRBV5-6 to TRBJ1-6; TRBD1 is a possible D gene (6 bases). This CDR3 spans 16 amino acids. Trimming cost V 3 bases and J 6 bases, with 16 bases left between them. Germline values: CDR1 SGHDT, CDR2 YYEEEE. The CDR3: CASSWGADSANSPLHF. The CDR3 DNA follows: TGTGCCAGCAGCTGGGGGGCCGACAGCGCTAATTCACCCCTCCACTTT. Based on the CDR3 plus reference TRBV5-6 and TRBJ1-6, the full variable domain is DAGVTQSPTHLIKTRGQQVTLRCSPKSGHDTVSWYQQALGQGPQFIFQYYEEEERQRGNFPDRFSGHQFPNYSSELNVNALLLGDSALYLCASSWGADSANSPLHFGNGTRLTVT.

The genes are TRBV20-1 and TRBJ2-5; 8 bases line up with TRBD2. Germline CDR1 is DFQATT and CDR2 is SNEGSKA (reference sequence). V lost 7 bases, J lost 5 bases, and 15 bases stayed unmatched. The length of the CDR3 is 15 residues. This chain's CDR3 is CSGAPISGEYETQYF. The CDR3 region has the DNA TGCAGTGGGGCTCCAATTAGCGGGGAGTACGAGACCCAGTACTTC.

This clonotype came up a few times. The V call is TRBV20-1, the J call TRBJ1-5; tentatively, D is TRBD1 (6 bases). V was trimmed by 5 bases and J by 4 bases, leaving 21 bases between them. Germline values: CDR1 DFQATT, CDR2 SNEGSKA (reference sequence). The CDR3 is made up of 16 amino acids. In DNA, the CDR3 is TGCAGTGCTGCCACCCCATCGGGGGCGGATAATCAGCCCCAGCATTTT. It specifies CSAATPSGADNQPQHF.

J is TRBJ1-2 and V is TRBV4-1; D not resolved. Germline V lookup: CDR1 MGHRA, CDR2 YSYEKL. The V end was cut by 0 bases, the J end by 0 bases, with 17 bases between. The CDR3 is 18 residues long. CDR3 nucleotide sequence: TGCGCCAGCAGCCAAGAGATGAGGTCACACCTAGCTAACTATGGCTACACCTTC. Translated: CASSQEMRSHLANYGYTF.

This clonotype was seen a handful of times. The chain has TRBV4-3 and TRBJ2-3; 7 bases map to TRBD1. CDR3 length equals 15 residues. Germline V gene lookup returns CDR1 LGHNA and CDR2 YSLEER. V was clipped by 2 bases and J by 2 bases; unmatched bases: 4. CDR3 residues: CASSQRDRATDTQYF. CDR3 nucleotide sequence: TGCGCCAGCAGCCAAAGGGACAGAGCCACAGATACGCAGTATTTT.

A few counts support this clonotype. This sequence joins TRBV9 and TRBJ2-3; TRBD2 aligns across 7 bases. V lost 0 bases and J lost 1; bases outside the gene matches: 5. Germline assignment: CDR1 SGDLS and CDR2 YYNGEE. The CDR3 contains 16 residues. Written as DNA, the CDR3 is TGTGCCAGCAGCGTAGCGAGCGGGGACCGCACAGATACGCAGTATTTT. This codes for CASSVASGDRTDTQYF.

V gene TRBV7-6 combines with J gene TRBJ2-1; possibly TRBD2 for D (6 bases). The CDR3 is made up of 15 amino acids. V lost 0 bases and J 8 bases, leaving 14 bases between the germline ends. Germline lookup yields CDR1 SGHVS and CDR2 FNYEAQ. CDR3 region: CASSLAGGGTDEQFF. In DNA form, the CDR3 reads TGTGCCAGCAGCTTAGCGGGAGGAGGGACGGATGAGCAGTTCTTC. The variable domain in full, completed from reference TRBV7-6 and TRBJ2-1, reads GAGVSQSPRYKVTKRGQDVALRCDPISGHVSLYWYRQALGQGPEFLTYFNYEAQQDKSGLPNDRFSAERPEGSISTLTIQRTEQRDSAMYRCASSLAGGGTDEQFFGPGTRLTVL.

This clonotype was counted once. The gene calls are TRBV6-6 and TRBJ2-6; D unresolved. This CDR3 region has 14 residues. Trimming shortened V by 7 bases and J by 4 bases, and 11 bases separated the two germline ends. In germline, CDR1 is MNHNY, CDR2 SVGAGI (reference sequence). The CDR3 coding sequence is TGTGCCAGCACCGGTCCCCCCGGGGCCAACGTCCTGACTTTC. This encodes CASTGPPGANVLTF.